This TCR beta chain appears in the sequencing data of a study of T cells after posttransplantation cyclophosphamide. Trimming stripped 6 bases from V and 8 bases from J, with 13 bases between. Germline loops: CDR1 LNHDA, CDR2 SQIVND (reference sequence). The CDR3 consists of 13 residues. Clones were sequenced by immunoSEQ multiplex PCR, and TCRdb holds only the in-frame ones, with some missing. The profile covers 10,000 to 15,000 clones, none occurring a single time. This clone was observed at least ten times. The V gene is TRBV19, the J gene TRBJ2-2; TRBD1 might be the D (5 bases). Sequencing used PBMCs. This TCR derives from a woman aged 35 to 49 in good health, CMV-negative, and a related stem cell transplant donor. The CDR3 sequence is CASSGTGTGELFF. For the CDR3, the DNA is TGTGCCAGTAGCGGTACAGGCACGGGGGAGCTGTTTTTT. The full variable domain, in which reference TRBV19 and TRBJ2-2 provide the parts outside the CDR3, is DGGITQSPKYLFRKEGQNVTLSCEQNLNHDAMYWYRQDPGQGLRLIYYSQIVNDFQKGDIAEGYSVSREKKESFPLTVTSAQKNPTAFYLCASSGTGTGELFFGEGSRLTVL.